These T cell receptor beta chains were read from a single sample in a study of shared clonotypes between healthy human individuals. Using immunoSEQ multiplex PCR, the repertoire was profiled, and TCRdb retains in-frame clones only, with some absent. The data contain 1,500,000 or so clones, roughly 97% of them singletons. The sequenced sample consisted of naive CD4+ T cells sorted from blood. All receptors come from a man aged 30 to 45 in good health. CDR3s include the opening cysteine and the closing phenylalanine or tryptophan.

v_gene	CDR3aa
TRBV2	CASSGSGIYEQYF
TRBV10-3	CAIQGSTNEKLFF
TRBV5-4	CASSHSRRLGSYEQYF
TRBV28	CASSSLMGRGFHEQYF
TRBV14	CASSRDHRITEAFF
TRBV10-2	CASRAWDEQFF
TRBV7-6	CASSLGSGSGQETQYF
TRBV5-4	CASSLRMSEQFF
TRBV15	CATSRDLAPNEQFF
TRBV19	CASRPGLAGSEGTDTQYF
TRBV7-2	CASIVSGGLGNTIYF
TRBV6-1	CAAGPYEQYF
TRBV5-1	CASRDGRGADTQYF
TRBV7-2	CASSFPGGGANTEAFF
TRBV15	CATSRDVNTEAFF
TRBV7-6	CASSPRQVSAEAFF
TRBV5-1	CASSLRTGEVATQYF
TRBV6-6	CASSYAGLPGYEQYF
TRBV7-9	CASSPQGNTEAFF
TRBV10-2	CASSRSGAQFEQFF
TRBV15	CATSRAQGGKNIQYF
TRBV2	CASSDGEYNEQFF
TRBV9	CASSVLAQGAGETQYF
TRBV2	CASSPDRGFYNEQFF
TRBV10-3	CAIMGARDTEAFF
TRBV14	CASSLLGAGTYNEQFF
TRBV28	CASSYRDRRGETQYF
TRBV2	CASSEDSGLAAEQFF